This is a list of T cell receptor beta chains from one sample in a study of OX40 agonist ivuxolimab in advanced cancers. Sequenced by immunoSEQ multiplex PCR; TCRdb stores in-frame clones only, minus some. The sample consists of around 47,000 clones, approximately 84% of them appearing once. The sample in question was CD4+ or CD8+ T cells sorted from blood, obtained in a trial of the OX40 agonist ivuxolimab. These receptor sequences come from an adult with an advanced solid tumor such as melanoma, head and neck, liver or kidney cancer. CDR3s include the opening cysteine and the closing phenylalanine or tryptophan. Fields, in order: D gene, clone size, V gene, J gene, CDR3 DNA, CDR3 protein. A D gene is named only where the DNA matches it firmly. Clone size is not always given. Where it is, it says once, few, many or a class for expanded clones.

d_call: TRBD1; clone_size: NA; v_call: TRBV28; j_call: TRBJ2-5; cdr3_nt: TGTGCCAGCAGACTAACAGGGGAGGAGACCCAGTACTTC; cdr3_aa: CASRLTGEETQYF
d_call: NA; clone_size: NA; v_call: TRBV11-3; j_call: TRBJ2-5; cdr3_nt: TGTGCCAGCAGCTCTAGGGACTGGAACCAAGAGACCCAGTACTTC; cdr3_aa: CASSSRDWNQETQYF
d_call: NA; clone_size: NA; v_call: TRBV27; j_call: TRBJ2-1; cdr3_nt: TGTGCCAGCCGGATGACAGCGGGCAATGAGCAGTTCTTC; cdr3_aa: CASRMTAGNEQFF
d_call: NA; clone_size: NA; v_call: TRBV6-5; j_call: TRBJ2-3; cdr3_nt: TGTGCCAGCAGTCCAGACACAGATACGCAGTATTTT; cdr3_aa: CASSPDTDTQYF
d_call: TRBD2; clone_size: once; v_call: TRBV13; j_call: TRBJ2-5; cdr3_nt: TGTGCCAGCAGCTTAGGGGGACGACTAGCGGGGGATGAGACCCAGTACTTC; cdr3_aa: CASSLGGRLAGDETQYF
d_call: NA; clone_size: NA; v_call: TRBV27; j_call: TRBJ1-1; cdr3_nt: TGTGCCAGCAGTTCCCCGGGCCTCCAGGGAGATTTCTTT; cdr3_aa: CASSSPGLQGDFF
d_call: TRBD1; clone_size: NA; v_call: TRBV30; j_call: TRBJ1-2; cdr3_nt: TGTGCCTGGAGGGGGGACAGCGGACCCTTCTATGGCTACACCTTC; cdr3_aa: CAWRGDSGPFYGYTF
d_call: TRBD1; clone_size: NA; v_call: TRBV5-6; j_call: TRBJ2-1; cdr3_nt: TGTGCCAGCGGACAGGGCTTGGGAAATGAGCAGTTCTTC; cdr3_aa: CASGQGLGNEQFF
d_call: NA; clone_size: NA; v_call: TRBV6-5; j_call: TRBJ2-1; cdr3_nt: TGTGCCAGCATCCGACTACAGGGAGGCAATGAGCAGTTCTTC; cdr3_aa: CASIRLQGGNEQFF
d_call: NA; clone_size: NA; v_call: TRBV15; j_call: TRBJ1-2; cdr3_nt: TGTGCCACCAGCAGAGATTTAGGTACTTCTAACTATGGCTACACCTTC; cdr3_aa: CATSRDLGTSNYGYTF
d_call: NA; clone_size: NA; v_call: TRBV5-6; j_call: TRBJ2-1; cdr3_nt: TGTGCCAGCAGCTTAGAAGTTGCGGATTTTGACAATGAGCAGTTCTTC; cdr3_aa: CASSLEVADFDNEQFF
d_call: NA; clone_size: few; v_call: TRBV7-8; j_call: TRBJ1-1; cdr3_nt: TGTGCCAGCAACTCGCAAATAGGGGGGCCTTCGACAACTTTCTTT; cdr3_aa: CASNSQIGGPSTTFF
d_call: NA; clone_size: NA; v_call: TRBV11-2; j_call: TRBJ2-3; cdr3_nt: TGTGCCAGCAGCTTACCGGGGACAGATACGCAGTATTTT; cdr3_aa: CASSLPGTDTQYF
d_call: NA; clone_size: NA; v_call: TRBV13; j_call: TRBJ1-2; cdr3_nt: TGTGCCAGCAAACTCCAGGCCCGGGGCAGCTACTATGGCTACACCTTC; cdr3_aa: CASKLQARGSYYGYTF
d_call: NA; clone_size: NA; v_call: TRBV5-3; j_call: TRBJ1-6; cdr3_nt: TGTGCCAGAAGCTTGACCGTTCGTTATAATTCACCCCTCCACTTT; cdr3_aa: CARSLTVRYNSPLHF
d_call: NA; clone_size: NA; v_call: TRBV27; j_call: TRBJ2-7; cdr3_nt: TGTGCCAGCAGTTTCGGACCGATCTACGAGCAGTACTTC; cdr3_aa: CASSFGPIYEQYF
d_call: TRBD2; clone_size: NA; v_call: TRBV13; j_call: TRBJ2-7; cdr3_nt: TGTGCCAGCAGCTTGCTTAGCGGGGGGACCCAGAGCTACGAGCAGTACTTC; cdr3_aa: CASSLLSGGTQSYEQYF
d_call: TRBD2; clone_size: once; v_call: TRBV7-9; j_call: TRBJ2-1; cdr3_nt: TGTGCCAGCAGCATCTGGACTAGGACTGACAATGAGCAGTTCTTC; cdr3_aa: CASSIWTRTDNEQFF